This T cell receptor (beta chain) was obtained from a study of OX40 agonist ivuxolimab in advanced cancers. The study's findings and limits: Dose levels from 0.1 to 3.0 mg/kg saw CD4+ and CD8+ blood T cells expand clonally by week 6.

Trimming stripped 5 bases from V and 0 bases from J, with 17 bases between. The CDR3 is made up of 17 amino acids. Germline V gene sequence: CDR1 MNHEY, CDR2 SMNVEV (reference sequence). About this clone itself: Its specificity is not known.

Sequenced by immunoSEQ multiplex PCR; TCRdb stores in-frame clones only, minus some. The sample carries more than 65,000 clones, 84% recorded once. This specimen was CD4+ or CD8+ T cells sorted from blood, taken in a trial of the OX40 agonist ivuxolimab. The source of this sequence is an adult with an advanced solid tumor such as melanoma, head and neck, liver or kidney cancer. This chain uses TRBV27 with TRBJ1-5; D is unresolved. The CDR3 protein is CASSIARVNNSNQPQHF. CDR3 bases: TGTGCCAGCAGTATTGCCCGAGTAAACAATAGCAATCAGCCCCAGCATTTT.